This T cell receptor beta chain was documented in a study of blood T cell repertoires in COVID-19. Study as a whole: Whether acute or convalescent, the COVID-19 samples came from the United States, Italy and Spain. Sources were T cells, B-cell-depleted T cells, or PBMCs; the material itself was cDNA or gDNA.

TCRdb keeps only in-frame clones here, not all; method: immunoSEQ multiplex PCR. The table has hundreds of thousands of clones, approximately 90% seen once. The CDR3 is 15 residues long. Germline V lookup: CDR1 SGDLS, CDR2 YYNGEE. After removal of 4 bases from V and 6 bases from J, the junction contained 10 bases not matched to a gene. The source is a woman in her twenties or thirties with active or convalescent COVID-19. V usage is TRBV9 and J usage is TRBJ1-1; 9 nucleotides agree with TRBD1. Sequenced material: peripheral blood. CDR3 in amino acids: CASSSRGDRAPEAFF. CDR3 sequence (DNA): TGTGCCAGCAGCTCCCGCGGGGACAGGGCCCCTGAAGCTTTCTTT. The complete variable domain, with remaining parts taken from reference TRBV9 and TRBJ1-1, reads DSGVTQTPKHLITATGQRVTLRCSPRSGDLSVYWYQQSLDQGLQFLIQYYNGEERAKGNILERFSAQQFPDLHSELNLSSLELGDSALYFCASSSRGDRAPEAFFGQGTRLTVV.